The present T cell receptor beta chain was sequenced within a study of immune evolution from preneoplasia to lung adenocarcinoma. Histologic diagnosis was independently verified by two lung pathologists. The sample holds a few counts of this clone. The antigen is undetermined. General study findings and limits: Highest clonality occurred in KRAS-mutant, not EGFR-mutant or double wild-type, nodules. Normal lung had highest clonality; later lesions appeared denser, more diverse. From normal lung to invasive adenocarcinoma, top clone frequencies appeared to decrease.

The CDR3 runs 15 residues. Germline V gene sequence: CDR1 LNHNV, CDR2 YYDKDF (reference sequence). V lost 3 bases, J lost 5 bases, and 9 bases stayed unmatched. The repertoire was sequenced with immunoSEQ multiplex PCR; TCRdb's copy has only in-frame clones and lacks some. Among about 26,000 clones listed, approximately 69% were seen once. Sample: FFPE invasive lung adenocarcinoma tissue. This sequence joins TRBV15 and TRBJ2-5; 7 bases are shared with TRBD1. This clonotype originated in a person in their sixties with invasive lung adenocarcinoma. Some clones in this sample may be carry-over from other donors' samples. CDR3 in amino acids: CATSSTGEGGETQYF. CDR3 DNA sequence: TGTGCCACCAGCAGTACAGGGGAAGGAGGCGAGACCCAGTACTTC.